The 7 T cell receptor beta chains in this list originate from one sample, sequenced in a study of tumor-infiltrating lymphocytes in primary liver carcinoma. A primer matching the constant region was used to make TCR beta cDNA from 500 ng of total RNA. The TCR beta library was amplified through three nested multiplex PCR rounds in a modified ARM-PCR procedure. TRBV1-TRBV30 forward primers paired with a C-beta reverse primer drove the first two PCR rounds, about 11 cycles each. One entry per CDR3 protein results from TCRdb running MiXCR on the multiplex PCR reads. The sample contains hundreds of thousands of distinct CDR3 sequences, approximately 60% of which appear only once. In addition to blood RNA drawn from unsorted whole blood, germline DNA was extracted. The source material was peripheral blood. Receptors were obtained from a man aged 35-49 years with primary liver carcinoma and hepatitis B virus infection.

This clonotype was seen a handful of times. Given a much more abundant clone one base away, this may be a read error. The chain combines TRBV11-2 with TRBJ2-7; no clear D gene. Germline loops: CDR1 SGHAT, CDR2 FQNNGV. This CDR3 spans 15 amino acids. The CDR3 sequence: CVSSWTPDRTYEQYF. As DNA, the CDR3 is TGTGTCAGCAGCTGGACCCCAGATCGTACCTACGAGCAGTACTTC.

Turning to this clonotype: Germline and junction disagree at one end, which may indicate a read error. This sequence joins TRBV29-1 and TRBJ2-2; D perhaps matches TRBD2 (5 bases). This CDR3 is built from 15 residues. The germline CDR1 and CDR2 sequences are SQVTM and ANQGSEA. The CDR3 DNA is TGCAGCGTACACTTAGGTAGCGCCAACACCGGGGAGCCGTTTTTT. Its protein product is CSVHLGSANTGEPFF.

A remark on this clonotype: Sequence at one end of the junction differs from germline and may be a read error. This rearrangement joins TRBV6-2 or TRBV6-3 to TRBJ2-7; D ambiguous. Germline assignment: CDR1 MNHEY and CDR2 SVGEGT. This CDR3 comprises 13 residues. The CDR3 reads CASSYVVLYGQYF. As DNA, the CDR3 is TGTGCCAGCAGTTACGTAGTATTGTACGGGCAGTACTTC.

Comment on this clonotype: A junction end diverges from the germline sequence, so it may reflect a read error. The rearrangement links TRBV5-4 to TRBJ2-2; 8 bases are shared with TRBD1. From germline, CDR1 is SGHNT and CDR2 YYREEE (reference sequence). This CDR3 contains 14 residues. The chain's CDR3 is CAISPRQGPRELFF. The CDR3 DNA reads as TGTGCCATCAGCCCCCGACAGGGGCCCCGGGAGCTGTTTTTT.

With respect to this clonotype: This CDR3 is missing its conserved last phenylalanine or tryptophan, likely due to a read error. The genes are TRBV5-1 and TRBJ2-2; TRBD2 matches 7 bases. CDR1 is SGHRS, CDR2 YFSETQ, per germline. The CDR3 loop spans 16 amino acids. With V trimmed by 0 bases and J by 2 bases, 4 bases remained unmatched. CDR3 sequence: CASSLGGAGNTGELFS. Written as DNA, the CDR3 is TGCGCCAGCAGCTTGGGCGGAGCGGGAAACACCGGGGAGCTGTTTTCT.

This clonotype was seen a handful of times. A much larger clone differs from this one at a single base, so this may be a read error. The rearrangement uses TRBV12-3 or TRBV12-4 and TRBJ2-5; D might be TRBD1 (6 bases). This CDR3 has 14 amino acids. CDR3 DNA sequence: TGTGCCAGCAGTTTGTCAGGGGTGCCAGAGGCCCAGTACTTC. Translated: CASSLSGVPEAQYF.

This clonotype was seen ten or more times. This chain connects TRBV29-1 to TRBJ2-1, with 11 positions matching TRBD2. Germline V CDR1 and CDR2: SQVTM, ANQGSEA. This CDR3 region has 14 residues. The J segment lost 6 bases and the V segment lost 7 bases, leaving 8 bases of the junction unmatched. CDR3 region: CSGFTSGSGNEQFF. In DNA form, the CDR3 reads TGCAGCGGATTCACTAGCGGGAGTGGCAATGAGCAGTTCTTC.